A selection of T cell receptor beta chains follows, all from one sample in a study of OX40 agonist ivuxolimab in advanced cancers. Assay: immunoSEQ multiplex PCR; the TCRdb copy retains only in-frame clones and omits some. The sample consists of approximately 24,000 clones, approximately 85% of them appearing once. Sequencing was performed on CD4+ or CD8+ T cells sorted from blood, taken in a trial of the OX40 agonist ivuxolimab. The receptors originated from an adult with an advanced solid tumor such as melanoma, head and neck, liver or kidney cancer. Each CDR3 is given with its conserved first and last residue. Each record gives: clone size, J gene, V gene, D gene, CDR3 DNA, CDR3 protein. The D gene is left open where the match is weak. Clone size appears in some rows only: once, few, many, or a class for an expanded clone.

>-|TRBJ1-4|TRBV4-3|-
TGCGCCAGCAGCCAAGATTACGAAAAACTGTTTTTT
CASSQDYEKLFF
>once|TRBJ2-3|TRBV6-5|-
TGTGCCAGCATGGAGGGGGGGGCGGGAAAAGATACGCAGTATTTT
CASMEGGAGKDTQYF
>-|TRBJ2-2|TRBV5-1|TRBD2
TGCGCCAGCAGCCCGGGACTAGCGGGGGCAGGCACCGGGGAGCTGTTTTTT
CASSPGLAGAGTGELFF
>-|TRBJ2-3|TRBV21-1|-
TGTGCCAGCAGCGAAAAGAGGGGGACAGATACGCAGTATTTT
CASSEKRGTDTQYF
>once|TRBJ1-2|TRBV29-1|TRBD1
TGCAGCGTTGGACAGGGTCTCTGGGCTGACACCTTC
CSVGQGLWADTF
>-|TRBJ1-3|TRBV11-3|-
TGTGCCAGCAGCTTAGATGGTACCCCTGGAAACACCATATATTTT
CASSLDGTPGNTIYF
>few|TRBJ2-6|TRBV5-5|-
TGTGCCAGCAGCTTGGGACTGACCTCTGGGGCCAACGTCCTGACTTTC
CASSLGLTSGANVLTF
>-|TRBJ1-2|TRBV27|-
TGTGCCAGCAGTTTTGGCAGGGGCTATGGCTACACCTTC
CASSFGRGYGYTF
>-|TRBJ1-2|TRBV19|-
TGTGCCAGTAGTATGGCCCTCACTCGGATAGATGGCTACACCTTC
CASSMALTRIDGYTF
>-|TRBJ2-2|TRBV6-6|-
TGTGCCAGCAGTTACGGGCGGGGCTCGCAAACCGGGGAGCTGTTTTTT
CASSYGRGSQTGELFF
>-|TRBJ2-2|TRBV6-1|TRBD2
TGTGCCAGCACCTTACGGGAGGGGCCCGGGGAGCTGTTTTTT
CASTLREGPGELFF
>-|TRBJ2-7|TRBV5-4|-
TGTGCCAGCAGCTTTTCTAGGGGTAGCTCCTACGAGCAGTACTTC
CASSFSRGSSYEQYF
>-|TRBJ1-5|TRBV5-4|-
TGTGCCAGCAGCTTGGGAGGCGGTAATCAGCCCCAGCATTTT
CASSLGGGNQPQHF
>-|TRBJ1-2|TRBV6-5|TRBD1
TGTGCCAGCACCCGACAGGGGCCGGGGTATGGCTACACCTTC
CASTRQGPGYGYTF
>-|TRBJ1-4|TRBV5-1|-
TGCGCCAGCAGCCCCGACAGAGCAACTAATGAAAAACTGTTTTTT
CASSPDRATNEKLFF
>once|TRBJ1-2|TRBV2|TRBD1
TGTGCCAGCTCCCCGTTTGGTGGACAGGCCTTCGTAAACTATGGCTACACCTTC
CASSPFGGQAFVNYGYTF
>-|TRBJ2-5|TRBV6-4|-
TGTGCCAGCAGCCGACCGGAGAACTTC
CASSRPENF
>-|TRBJ1-2|TRBV2|-
TGTGCCAGCAGTGCTGGGACGGGCTATGGCTACACCTTC
CASSAGTGYGYTF
>-|TRBJ2-1|TRBV7-2|TRBD2
TGTGCCAGCACCCAATGGCGGGGGGGGTTCTACAATGAGCAGTTCTTC
CASTQWRGGFYNEQFF
>-|TRBJ2-3|TRBV6-1|-
TGTGCCAGCACCGAAGGAGGGTTTGTTGATACGCAGTATTTT
CASTEGGFVDTQYF
>-|TRBJ2-2|TRBV5-1|-
TGCGCCAGCAGCTCCCGCCTGGGTACCTCGAACACCGGGGAGCTGTTTTTT
CASSSRLGTSNTGELFF
>-|TRBJ2-3|TRBV5-1|-
TGCGCCAGCAGCTTGCTCGGGGTCCCAGATACGCAGTATTTT
CASSLLGVPDTQYF
>-|TRBJ1-2|TRBV7-6|-
TGTGCCAGCAGTCGATCGGGGTCATACGGCTACACCTTC
CASSRSGSYGYTF
>-|TRBJ2-2|TRBV9|-
TGTGCCAGCAGCAAGACAGCGAACACCGGGGAGCTGTTTTTT
CASSKTANTGELFF
>-|TRBJ2-7|TRBV19|-
TGTGCCACCAAAGTGACAGTTCGCTCCTACGAGCAGTACTTC
CATKVTVRSYEQYF
>-|TRBJ2-5|TRBV11-3|TRBD1
TGTGCCAGCAGCCTCCAGGCAGGGGGACAAGAGACCCAGTACTTC
CASSLQAGGQETQYF
>-|TRBJ1-2|TRBV6-1|TRBD1
TGTGCCAGCAGTGGCGGGACAGGCGGTTATGGCTACACCTTC
CASSGGTGGYGYTF
>-|TRBJ2-5|TRBV20-1|-
TGCAGTGCTAGAGCAGAAGAGACCCAGTACTTC
CSARAEETQYF
>-|TRBJ2-2|TRBV7-9|-
TGTGCCAGCAGCTTATCCGGGGGCACCGGGGAGCTGTTTTTT
CASSLSGGTGELFF